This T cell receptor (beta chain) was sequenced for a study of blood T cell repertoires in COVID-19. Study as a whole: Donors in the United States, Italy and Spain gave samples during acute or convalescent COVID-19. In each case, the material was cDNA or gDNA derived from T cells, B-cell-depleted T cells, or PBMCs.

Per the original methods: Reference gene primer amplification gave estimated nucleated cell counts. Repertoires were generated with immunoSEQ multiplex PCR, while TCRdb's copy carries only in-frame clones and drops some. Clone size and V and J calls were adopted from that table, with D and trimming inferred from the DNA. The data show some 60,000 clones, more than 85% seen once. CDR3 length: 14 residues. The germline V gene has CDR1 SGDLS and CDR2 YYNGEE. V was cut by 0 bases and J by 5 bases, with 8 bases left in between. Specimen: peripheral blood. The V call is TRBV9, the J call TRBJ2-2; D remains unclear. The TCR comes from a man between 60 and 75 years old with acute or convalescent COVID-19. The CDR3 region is CASSVARYTGELFF. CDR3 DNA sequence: TGTGCCAGCAGCGTAGCCCGGTATACCGGGGAGCTGTTTTTT.